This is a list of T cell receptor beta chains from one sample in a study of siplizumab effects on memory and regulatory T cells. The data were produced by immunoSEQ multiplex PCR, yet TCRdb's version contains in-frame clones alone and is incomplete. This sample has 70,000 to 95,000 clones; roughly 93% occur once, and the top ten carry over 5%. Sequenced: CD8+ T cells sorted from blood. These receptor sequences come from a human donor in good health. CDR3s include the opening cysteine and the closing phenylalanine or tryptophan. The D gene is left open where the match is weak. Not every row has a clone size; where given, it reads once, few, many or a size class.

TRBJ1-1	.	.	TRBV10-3	CAISESTSLSTEAFF	TGTGCCATCAGTGAGTCGACCAGTCTGAGCACTGAAGCTTTCTTT
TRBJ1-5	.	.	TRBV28	CASSVLGEGGQPQHF	TGTGCCAGCAGTGTGCTCGGGGAGGGAGGACAGCCCCAGCATTTT
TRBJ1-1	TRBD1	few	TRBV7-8	CASSGQGANTEAFF	TGTGCCAGCAGCGGACAGGGGGCGAACACTGAAGCTTTCTTT
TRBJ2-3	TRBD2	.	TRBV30	CAWSVLGRADTQYF	TGTGCCTGGAGTGTACTCGGGAGGGCAGATACGCAGTATTTT
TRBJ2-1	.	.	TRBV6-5	CASSWLPYEQFF	TGTGCCAGCAGTTGGCTACCCTATGAGCAGTTCTTC
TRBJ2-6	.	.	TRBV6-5	CASSFYRVSGANVLTF	TGTGCCAGCAGTTTCTACAGGGTCTCTGGGGCCAACGTCCTGACTTTC
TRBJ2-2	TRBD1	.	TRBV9	CASSDRGWAGELFF	TGTGCCAGCAGCGACAGGGGTTGGGCCGGGGAGCTGTTTTTT
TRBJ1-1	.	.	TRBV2	CAMGDTEGAEAFF	TGTGCCATGGGGGACACCGAGGGCGCTGAAGCTTTCTTT
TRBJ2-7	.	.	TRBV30	CAWSTGSSYEQYF	TGTGCCTGGAGTACCGGCAGCTCCTACGAGCAGTACTTC
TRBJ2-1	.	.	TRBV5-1	CASSSALGHYNEQFF	TGCGCCAGCAGCTCGGCATTGGGGCACTACAATGAGCAGTTCTTC
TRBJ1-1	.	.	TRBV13	CASSTTAKAFF	TGTGCCAGCAGCACGACAGCAAAAGCTTTCTTT
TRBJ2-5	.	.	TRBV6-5	CASSPQASGWTQYF	TGTGCCAGCAGTCCACAGGCCAGTGGTTGGACCCAGTACTTC
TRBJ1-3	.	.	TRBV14	CASSQDGNSGNTIYF	TGTGCCAGCAGCCAAGATGGTAACTCTGGAAACACCATATATTTT
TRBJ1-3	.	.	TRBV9	CASSVGTAGNTIYF	TGTGCCAGCAGCGTAGGGACAGCTGGAAACACCATATATTTT
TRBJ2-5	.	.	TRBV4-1	CASSRGQQETQYF	TGCGCCAGCAGTCGAGGACAGCAAGAGACCCAGTACTTC
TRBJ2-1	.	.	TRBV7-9	CASSPGAGVYNEQFF	TGTGCCAGCAGCCCCGGGGCAGGGGTATACAATGAGCAGTTCTTC
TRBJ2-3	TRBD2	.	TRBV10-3	CAISETLAGDSDTQYF	TGTGCCATCAGTGAGACTCTAGCGGGGGACTCAGATACGCAGTATTTT
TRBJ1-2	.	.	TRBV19	CASSPRGAGGYTF	TGTGCCAGTAGTCCCAGGGGCGCGGGTGGCTACACCTTC
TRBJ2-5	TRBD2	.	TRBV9	CASSDVSSGRALETQYF	TGTGCCAGCAGCGACGTGAGTAGCGGGAGGGCCTTGGAGACCCAGTACTTC
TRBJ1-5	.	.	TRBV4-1	CASSQEGGLNQPQHF	TGCGCCAGCAGCCAAGAGGGGGGGCTCAATCAGCCCCAGCATTTT
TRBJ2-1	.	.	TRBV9	CASSVEYLTNEQFF	TGTGCCAGCAGCGTAGAGTACCTAACTAATGAGCAGTTCTTC
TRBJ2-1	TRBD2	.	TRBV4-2	CASSQDSGRALGVHEQFF	TGTGCCAGCAGCCAAGACAGCGGGAGGGCCTTGGGAGTCCATGAGCAGTTCTTC
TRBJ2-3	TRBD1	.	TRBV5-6	CASSLGQGVTDTQYF	TGTGCCAGCAGCTTGGGACAGGGTGTGACAGATACGCAGTATTTT